Here is one T cell receptor beta chain with its context. Antigen unknown. The data derive from a study of post-analysis software for immune sequencing data. Study-wide background: Several disease courses (relapsing-remitting, secondary progressive and progressive-relapsing) of multiple sclerosis were included. Overall study findings and caveats: Comparison with controls showed significantly lower normalized Chao1 diversity in multiple sclerosis patients. Controls had lower frequencies than patients of about 5 TRBV segments, which included TRBV5-6, TRBV5-1 and TRBV20-1.

Germline values: CDR1 SGHRS, CDR2 YFSETQ. The CDR3 is made up of 15 amino acids. V shed 1 base and J shed 0 bases, with 9 bases lying between them. The TCR beta cDNA libraries carried unique molecular identifiers. Each batch of roughly 1 to 10 million T cells produced 500,000 to 550,000 cDNA molecules. TCRdb reprocessed the PCR reads via MiXCR and lists one record per CDR3 protein. Seen here are about 800,000 distinct CDR3 sequences, about 32% observed once, and the top ten hold approximately 0.55%. This chain connects TRBV5-1 to TRBJ2-3; D could derive from TRBD1 or TRBD2 (5 bases each). Sequences were obtained from blood. This sequence was found in a girl aged 10-17 years with multiple sclerosis. The CDR3 DNA reads TGCGCCAGCAGCTTGAGGGACGGAAGCACAGATACGCAGTATTTT. It translates to CASSLRDGSTDTQYF.